Below, 11 T cell receptor beta chains from the same sample are listed, as sequenced in a study of blood T cell repertoires in COVID-19 (TCRdb year 2020). The library was produced with the immunoSEQ multiplex PCR assay. TCRdb's version of the immuneACCESS table is confined to in-frame rearrangements and falls short of the full clone set. An unresolved V gene accounts for under half of the shortfall where checked; the remainder is of unknown origin. The sample table shows roughly 250,000 clones, and about nine tenths are seen once. The ten biggest clones cover just over 7% of the sample. The material sequenced was peripheral blood. The receptors derive from a man aged 55 to 70 who had recovered from COVID-19.

This sequence joins TRBV30 and TRBJ2-7, with D tentatively TRBD2 (5 bases). The CDR3 consists of 14 residues. Trimming removed 2 bases at V and 0 bases at J, with 11 bases between. Germline V CDR1 and CDR2: GTSNPN, SVGIG (reference sequence). CDR3 sequence (DNA): TGTGCCTGGAGTTCGACGGGAAGCTCCTACGAGCAGTACTTC. The encoded protein is CAWSSTGSSYEQYF.

V is TRBV6-5 and J is TRBJ2-7; the D gene is possibly TRBD2 (6 bases). CDR3 length: 13 residues. The V gene's germline CDR1 is MNHEY and CDR2 SVGAGI. The V end was cut by 8 bases, the J end by 0 bases, with 11 bases between. The CDR3 bases are TGTGCCAGCGGAGGGACGGACTCCTACGAGCAGTACTTC. Its protein product is CASGGTDSYEQYF.

The chain couples TRBV12-5 to TRBJ2-1; 11 bases fit TRBD2. V lost 3 bases and J lost 4; bases outside the gene matches: 2. The CDR3 covers 15 residues. Germline assignment: CDR1 LGHNT and CDR2 FRNRAP. The CDR3 sequence is CASGLGLAGYNEQFF. In DNA form, the CDR3 reads TGTGCTAGTGGTTTAGGACTAGCGGGTTACAATGAGCAGTTCTTC.

The CDR3 spells CASSERGGRFYGYTF. The CDR3, as DNA: TGTGCCAGCAGTGAAAGGGGGGGCAGATTCTATGGCTACACCTTC. This chain links TRBV6-1 with TRBJ1-2; D may be TRBD1 (6 bases). CDR3 size: 15 residues. The germline V gene encodes CDR1 MNHNS and CDR2 SASEGT. Trimming removed 2 bases from V and 4 bases from J, with 14 bases in between.

As concerns this clone: Other DNA sequences of this sample code for an identical CDR3. The V and J genes are TRBV6-6 and TRBJ1-6; perhaps TRBD1 as D (5 bases). The V end lost 2 bases, the J end lost 6 bases, and 8 bases lay between the germline ends. This CDR3 region has 14 residues. Looked up from germline, CDR1 is MNHNY and CDR2 is SVGAGI (reference sequence). This CDR3 reads CASSYRQGNSPLHF. CDR3 in DNA: TGTGCCAGCAGTTACAGGCAGGGTAATTCACCCCTCCACTTT.

In its sample, this clone was seen once. The rearrangement uses TRBV4-1 and TRBJ2-4, with TRBD2 matching 8 bases. J was trimmed by 0 bases and V by 1 base; bases with no gene match: 5. Germline loops: CDR1 MGHRA, CDR2 YSYEKL. CDR3 length equals 17 residues. The CDR3 region is CASSQVGAGGAKNIQYF. The CDR3 DNA follows: TGCGCCAGCAGCCAAGTCGGTGCGGGGGGAGCCAAAAACATTCAGTACTTC.

The rearrangement uses TRBV19 and TRBJ1-5; D possibly corresponds to TRBD1 (6 bases). The CDR3 extends over 15 amino acids. V shed 6 bases and J shed 2 bases, with 14 bases lying between them. Germline CDR1 is LNHDA and CDR2 is SQIVND (reference sequence). DNA for the CDR3: TGTGCCAGTAGCGAACGCAGGGGAGGCAATCAGCCCCAGCATTTT. Its protein product is CASSERRGGNQPQHF.

CDR3 DNA sequence: TGTGCCAGCAGTGAAACACAGGGATGGGCCAATGAGCAGTTCTTC. As protein: CASSETQGWANEQFF. This chain joins TRBV25-1 and TRBJ2-1, with D possibly TRBD1 on 6 matching bases. CDR3 length equals 15 residues. CDR1 is MGHDK and CDR2 is SYGVNS in the germline V gene. V gave up 2 bases and J gave up 6 bases, with 14 bases separating them.

This clone was found once. The genes are TRBV2 and TRBJ2-3, with 11 nucleotides matching TRBD2. Germline CDR1 reads SNHLY; CDR2 reads FYNNEI. V lost 6 bases to trimming and J lost 4 bases; unmatched junction nucleotides: 9. The CDR3 runs 16 residues. CDR3 residues: CASRKSTSGVADTQYF. The CDR3 DNA reads TGTGCCAGCAGAAAATCGACTAGCGGGGTAGCAGATACGCAGTATTTT.

The genes are TRBV7-6 and TRBJ2-5; D is unresolved. V shed 5 bases and J shed 4 bases, with 20 bases lying between them. CDR1 SGHVS and CDR2 FNYEAQ come from the germline V gene. The CDR3 length is 16 residues. In DNA, the CDR3 is TGTGCCAGCAGCCATCCGCTGCGTGGGCAGATAGAGACCCAGTACTTC. This encodes CASSHPLRGQIETQYF.

The chain has TRBV27 and TRBJ1-5; 7 bases match TRBD1. The junction had 5 bases not matched to a gene; V was cut back by 6 bases and J by 3 bases. Germline assignment: CDR1 MNHEY and CDR2 SMNVEV (reference sequence). The CDR3 totals 14 residues. CDR3 sequence reads: CASRAGGSNQPQHF. As DNA, the CDR3 is TGTGCCAGCAGGGCAGGGGGTTCCAATCAGCCCCAGCATTTT.